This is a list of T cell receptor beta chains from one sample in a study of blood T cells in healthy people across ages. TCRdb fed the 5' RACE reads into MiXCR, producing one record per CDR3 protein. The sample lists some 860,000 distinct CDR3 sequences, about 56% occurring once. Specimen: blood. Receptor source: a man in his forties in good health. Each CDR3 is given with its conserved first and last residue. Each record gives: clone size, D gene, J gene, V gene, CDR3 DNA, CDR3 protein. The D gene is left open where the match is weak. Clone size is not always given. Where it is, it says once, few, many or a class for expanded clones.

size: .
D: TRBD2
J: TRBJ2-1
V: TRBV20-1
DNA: TGCAGTGCTAGATCCATCCTAGCGGGAGATGGGGATGAGCAGTTCTTC
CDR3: CSARSILAGDGDEQFF

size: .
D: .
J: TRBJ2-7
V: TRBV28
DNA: TGTGCCAGCAGTCAAGGGGTTAGCGGAATCTACGAGCAGTACTTC
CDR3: CASSQGVSGIYEQYF

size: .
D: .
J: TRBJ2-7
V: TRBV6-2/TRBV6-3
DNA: TGTGCCAGCAGTCCGGACACGCGCTACGAGCAGTACTTC
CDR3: CASSPDTRYEQYF

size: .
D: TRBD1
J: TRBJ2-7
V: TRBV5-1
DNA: TGCGCCAGCAGCGTGACAGGGGGCCATATCTACGAGCAGTACTTC
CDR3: CASSVTGGHIYEQYF

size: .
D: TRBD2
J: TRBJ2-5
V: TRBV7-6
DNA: TGTGTCAGCAGCTTACTAGCGGGGCCAGGGACCCAGTACTTC
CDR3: CVSSLLAGPGTQYF

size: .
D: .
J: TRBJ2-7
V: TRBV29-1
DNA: TGCAGCGTTGTCGGGGGGCGACTCACCTACGAGCAGTACTTC
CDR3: CSVVGGRLTYEQYF

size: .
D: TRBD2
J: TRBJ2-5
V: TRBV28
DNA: TGTGCCAGCAGTTTAAAGTCTAGCGGCTGGTACCAAGAGACCCAGTACTTC
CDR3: CASSLKSSGWYQETQYF

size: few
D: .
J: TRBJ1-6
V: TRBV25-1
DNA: TGTGCCAGCAGTCTCGGCCCGGGGAGTTCACCCCTCCACTTT
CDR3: CASSLGPGSSPLHF

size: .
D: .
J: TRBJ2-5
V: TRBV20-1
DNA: TGCAGTGCTAGAGAGGTGGGCACGGTGTTCAGGGATGAGCAGTACTTC
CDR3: CSAREVGTVFRDEQYF

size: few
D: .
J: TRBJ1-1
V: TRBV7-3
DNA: TGTGCCAGCAGCTCCCAATCCCACACTGAAGCTTTCTTT
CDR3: CASSSQSHTEAFF

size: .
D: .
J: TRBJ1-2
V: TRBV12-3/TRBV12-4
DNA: TGTGCCAGCAGTCAGGACGGGATCTATGGCTACACCTTC
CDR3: CASSQDGIYGYTF

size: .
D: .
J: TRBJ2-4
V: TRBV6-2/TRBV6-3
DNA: TGTGCCAGCAGTTCGGACCAACTAGCCAAAAACATTCAGTACTTC
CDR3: CASSSDQLAKNIQYF

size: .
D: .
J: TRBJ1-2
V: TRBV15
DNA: TGTGCCATCAGCCGGGAAAATAACTATGGCTACACCTTC
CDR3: CAISRENNYGYTF

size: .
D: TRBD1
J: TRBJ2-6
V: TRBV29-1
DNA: TGCAGCGCCTGGACAGGGCCAAGCTCTGGGGCCAACGTCCTGACTTTC
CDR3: CSAWTGPSSGANVLTF

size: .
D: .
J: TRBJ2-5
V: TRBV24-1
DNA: TGTGCCACCAGTGATTCGACCGACAGTCCACAAGAGACCCAGTACTTC
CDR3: CATSDSTDSPQETQYF

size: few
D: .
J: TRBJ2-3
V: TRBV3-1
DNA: TGTGCCAGCAGCCAATTCCCGGCGCGGGACCTTACGCAGTATTTT
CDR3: CASSQFPARDLTQYF

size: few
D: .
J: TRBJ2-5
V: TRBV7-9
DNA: TGTGCCAGCAGCTGGTCTCAGGTGGAGACCCAGTACTTC
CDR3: CASSWSQVETQYF

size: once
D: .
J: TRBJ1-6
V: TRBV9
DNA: TGTGCCAGCACGGCAGAAGAGAATTCACCCCTCCACTTT
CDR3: CASTAEENSPLHF

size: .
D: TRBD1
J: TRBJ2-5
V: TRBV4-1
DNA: TGCGCCAGCAGCCAAAAGGGAGACAGGGTAGGAGAGACCCAGTACTTC
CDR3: CASSQKGDRVGETQYF

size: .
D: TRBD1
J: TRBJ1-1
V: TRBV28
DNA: TGTGCCAGCAATGGACAGGGTAGATCTGAAACTTCCTTT
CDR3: CASNGQGRSETSF

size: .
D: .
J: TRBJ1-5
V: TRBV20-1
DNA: TGCAGTGCTAGAGAAGCGTCAGGGAAGGGTCAGCCCCAGCATTTT
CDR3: CSAREASGKGQPQHF

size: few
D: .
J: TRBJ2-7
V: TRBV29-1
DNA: TGCAGCGTTGTAAAGGGCCCGTACGAGCAGTACTTC
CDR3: CSVVKGPYEQYF

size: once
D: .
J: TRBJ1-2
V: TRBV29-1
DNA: TGCAGCGCACAGGAAAACTATGGCTACACCTTC
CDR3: CSAQENYGYTF

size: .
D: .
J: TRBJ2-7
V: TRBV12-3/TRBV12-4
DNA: TGTGCCAGCAGTTGGAGCTCCTACGAGCAGTACTTC
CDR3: CASSWSSYEQYF

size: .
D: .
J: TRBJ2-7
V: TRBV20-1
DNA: TGCAGTGCTAGAGATATGGGGGAGTCCACCTACGAGCAGTACTTC
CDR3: CSARDMGESTYEQYF

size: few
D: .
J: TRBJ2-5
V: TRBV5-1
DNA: TGCGCCAGCAGGTCAGGGGGAGGGGGAGTTCAAGAGACCCAGTACTTC
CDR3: CASRSGGGGVQETQYF